The clone carrying this T cell receptor beta chain was detected many times. This sample stems from a study of blood T cells in healthy people across ages. This CDR3 comprises 15 residues. Trimming shortened V by 6 bases and J by 0 bases, and 18 bases separated the two germline ends. Germline CDR1 is SQVTM and CDR2 is ANQGSEA. The use of a sample-barcoded 5' primer and a J-beta primer mix characterized a second PCR of roughly 6 to 11 cycles. From the 5' RACE reads, TCRdb called clonotypes with MiXCR, one entry per CDR3 protein. The sample lists over a million distinct CDR3 sequences; 59% were seen once.

V usage is TRBV29-1 and J usage is TRBJ2-7; D is possibly TRBD1 (6 bases). What was sequenced was blood. This clonotype was sampled from a man aged 18 to 30 in good health. The CDR3 sequence is CSVVERQVSSYEQYF. CDR3 coding DNA: TGCAGCGTAGTGGAAAGACAGGTGAGCTCCTACGAGCAGTACTTC.